This T cell receptor beta chain was recorded in a study of blood T cell repertoires in COVID-19. Study at large: Researchers got acute and convalescent COVID-19 samples from the United States, Italy and Spain.

Participant ages covered about 18 to 100 years across about 22 US areas. Self-reported history from a screening survey and questionnaire set each donor's cohort. In the source study's methods: Using reference gene primer amplification, nucleated cell counts were estimated. The protocol was immunoSEQ multiplex PCR, while the TCRdb copy is restricted to in-frame clones and leaves out a portion. That table is the source of V, J and clone size, and D and trimming were worked out from the DNA. This sample has a few hundred thousand clones, with about 86% found just once. V lost 5 bases, J lost 7 bases, and 9 bases stayed unmatched. The length of the CDR3 is 15 residues. Germline CDR1 is MNHEY and CDR2 is SVGAGI.

This receptor was obtained from a man aged 25-45 years with acute COVID-19. Sample: PBMCs or T cells enriched from blood (not recorded which). This chain uses TRBV6-5 with TRBJ2-1; 9 bases are a match to TRBD1. The CDR3 DNA is TGTGCCAGCAGTCCTGGACAGGGGAGGTCGAATGAGCAGTTCTTC. Protein sequence: CASSPGQGRSNEQFF.